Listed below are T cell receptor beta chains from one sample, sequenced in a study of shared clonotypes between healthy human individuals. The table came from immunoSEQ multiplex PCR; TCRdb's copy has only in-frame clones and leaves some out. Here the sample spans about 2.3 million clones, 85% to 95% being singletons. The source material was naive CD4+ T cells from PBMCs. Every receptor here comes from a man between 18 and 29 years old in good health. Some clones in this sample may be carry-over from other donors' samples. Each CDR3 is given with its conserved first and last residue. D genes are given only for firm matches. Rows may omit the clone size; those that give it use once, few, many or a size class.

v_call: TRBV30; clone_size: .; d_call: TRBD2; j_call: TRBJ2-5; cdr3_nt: TGTGCCTGGAACGGGACTCCCCGGGGGGCCCAGTACTTC; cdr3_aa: CAWNGTPRGAQYF
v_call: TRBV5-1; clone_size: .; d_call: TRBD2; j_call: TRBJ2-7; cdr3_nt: TGCGCCAGCAGCTTGCGCTCCGTAGCGGGAGGGCCGGGTGAGCAGTACTTC; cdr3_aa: CASSLRSVAGGPGEQYF
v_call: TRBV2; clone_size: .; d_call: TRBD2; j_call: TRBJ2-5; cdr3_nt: TGTGCCAGCAGGGGACTAGCGGAACCGACAGAGACCCAGTACTTC; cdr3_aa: CASRGLAEPTETQYF
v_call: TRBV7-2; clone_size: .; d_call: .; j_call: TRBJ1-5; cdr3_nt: TGTGCCAGCTCTCGACAGACCAATCAGCCCCAGCATTTT; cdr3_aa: CASSRQTNQPQHF
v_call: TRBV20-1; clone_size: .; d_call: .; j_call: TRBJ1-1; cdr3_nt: TGCAGTGCTGCTTCCCTATTGGAAGCTTTCTTT; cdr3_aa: CSAASLLEAFF
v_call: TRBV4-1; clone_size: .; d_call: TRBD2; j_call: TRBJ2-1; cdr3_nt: TGCGCCAGCAGCTTTATGACTAGCGGGAGCCCCTACAATGAGCAGTTCTTC; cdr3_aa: CASSFMTSGSPYNEQFF
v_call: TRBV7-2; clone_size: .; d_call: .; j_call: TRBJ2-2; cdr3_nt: TGTGCCAGCAGCTACCAGAACACCGGGGAGCTGTTTTTT; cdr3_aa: CASSYQNTGELFF
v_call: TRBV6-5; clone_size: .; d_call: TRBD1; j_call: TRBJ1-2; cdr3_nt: TGTGCCAGCAGGTCCCCAGGGGGGTCGAGCTATGGCTACACCTTC; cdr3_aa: CASRSPGGSSYGYTF
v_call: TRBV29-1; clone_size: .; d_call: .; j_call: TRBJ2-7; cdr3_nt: TGCAGCGTTGAACTTCAGGGGTCCCCTACCTACGAGCAGTACTTC; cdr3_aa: CSVELQGSPTYEQYF
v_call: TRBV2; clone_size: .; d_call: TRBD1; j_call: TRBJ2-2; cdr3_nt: TGTGCCAGCAAAGTACGTACAGGGGTCACCGGGGAGCTGTTTTTT; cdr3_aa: CASKVRTGVTGELFF
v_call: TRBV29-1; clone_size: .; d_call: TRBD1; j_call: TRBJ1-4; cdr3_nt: TGCAGCGCAGGGACAGGGGATAATGAAAAACTGTTTTTT; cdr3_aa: CSAGTGDNEKLFF
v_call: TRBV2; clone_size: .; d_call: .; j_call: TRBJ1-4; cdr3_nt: TGTGCCAGCAGTGAAAGGAATGAAAAACTGTTTTTT; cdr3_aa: CASSERNEKLFF
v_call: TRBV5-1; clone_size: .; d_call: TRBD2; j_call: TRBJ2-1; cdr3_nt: TGCGCCAGCAGCTTGCTGACTAGCGGGGTAAATGAGCAGTTCTTC; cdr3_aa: CASSLLTSGVNEQFF
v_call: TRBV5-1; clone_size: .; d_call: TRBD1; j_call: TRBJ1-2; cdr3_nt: TGCGCCAGCAGCTTCGTCCAGGGGGCGGATGGCTACACCTTC; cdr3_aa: CASSFVQGADGYTF
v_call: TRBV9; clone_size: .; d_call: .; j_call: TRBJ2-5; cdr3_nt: TGTGCCAGCAGCGTAGAGCTCGGAAAGACCCAGTACTTC; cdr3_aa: CASSVELGKTQYF
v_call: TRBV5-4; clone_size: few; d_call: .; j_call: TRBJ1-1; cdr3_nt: TGTGCCAGCAGCCGGCGGGCAGGGAACACTGAAGCTTTCTTT; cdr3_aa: CASSRRAGNTEAFF
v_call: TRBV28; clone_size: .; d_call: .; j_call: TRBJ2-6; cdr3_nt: TGTGCCAGCAGTTTTTTAGGGAGCTCTGGGGCCAACGTCCTGACTTTC; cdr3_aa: CASSFLGSSGANVLTF
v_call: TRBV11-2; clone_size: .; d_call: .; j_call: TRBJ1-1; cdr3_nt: TGTGCCAGCAGCTTAGCCCAGGGCTACGGGACTGAAGCTTTCTTT; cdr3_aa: CASSLAQGYGTEAFF
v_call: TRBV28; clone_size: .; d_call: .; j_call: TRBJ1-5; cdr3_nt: TGTGCCAGCAGTCCCGGGGGGGGCAGTTACAATCAGCCCCAGCATTTT; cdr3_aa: CASSPGGGSYNQPQHF
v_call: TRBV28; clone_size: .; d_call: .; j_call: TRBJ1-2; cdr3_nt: TGTGCCAGCCGCACGAGCAGGGGTGGGATCTATGGCTACACCTTC; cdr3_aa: CASRTSRGGIYGYTF
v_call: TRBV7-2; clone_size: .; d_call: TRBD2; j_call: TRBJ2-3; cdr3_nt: TGTGCCAGCAGCCTAGCGGGAGGAATCACAGATACGCAGTATTTT; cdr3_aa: CASSLAGGITDTQYF
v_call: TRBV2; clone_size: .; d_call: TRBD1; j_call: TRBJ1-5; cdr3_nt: TGTGCCAGCAGTGAAACGGACAGGTCCCAGCATTTT; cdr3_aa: CASSETDRSQHF
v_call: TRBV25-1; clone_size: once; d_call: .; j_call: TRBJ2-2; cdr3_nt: TGTGCCAGCAGTGAATCTAGGGTGAACACCGGGGAGCTGTTTTTT; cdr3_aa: CASSESRVNTGELFF
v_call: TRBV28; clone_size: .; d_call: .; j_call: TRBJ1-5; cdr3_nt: TGTGCCAGCAGTTTATATATGGGGGGGCTGGGGCAGCCCCAGCATTTT; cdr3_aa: CASSLYMGGLGQPQHF
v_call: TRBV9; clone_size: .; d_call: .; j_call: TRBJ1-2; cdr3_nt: TGTGCCAGCAGACAGAACTCAGGCTATGGCTACACCTTC; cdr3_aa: CASRQNSGYGYTF
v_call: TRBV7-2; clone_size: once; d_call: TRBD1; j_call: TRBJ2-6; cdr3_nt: TGTGCCAGCAGCCCCACAGGGGGCAATGGGGCCAACGTCCTGACTTTC; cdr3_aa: CASSPTGGNGANVLTF
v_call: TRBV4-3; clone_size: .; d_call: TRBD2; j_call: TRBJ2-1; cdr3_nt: TGCGCCAGCAGCCTCGGGGGGAGCGCGTACAATGAGCAGTTCTTC; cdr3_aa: CASSLGGSAYNEQFF
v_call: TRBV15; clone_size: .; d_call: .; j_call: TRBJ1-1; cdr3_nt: TGTGCCACCAGCAGAGATAGGCGGGCCTGGAACACTGAAGCTTTCTTT; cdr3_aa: CATSRDRRAWNTEAFF
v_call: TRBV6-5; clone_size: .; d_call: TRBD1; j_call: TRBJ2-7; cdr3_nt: TGTGCCAGCAGTTACGCTTGGCAGGGGGCATACGAGCAGTACTTC; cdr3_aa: CASSYAWQGAYEQYF
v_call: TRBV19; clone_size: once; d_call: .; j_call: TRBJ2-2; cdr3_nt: TGTGCCAGTGGCCGCCCCACGGACACCGGGGAGCTGTTTTTT; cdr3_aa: CASGRPTDTGELFF
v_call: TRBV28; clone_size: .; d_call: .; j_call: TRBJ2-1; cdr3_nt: TGTGCCAGCAGTTTATTTAAGCTCCACAATGAGCAGTTCTTC; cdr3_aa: CASSLFKLHNEQFF
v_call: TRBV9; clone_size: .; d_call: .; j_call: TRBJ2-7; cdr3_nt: TGTGCCAGCAGCGGGCAGGGGAGGTCCTACGAGCAGTACTTC; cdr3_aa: CASSGQGRSYEQYF
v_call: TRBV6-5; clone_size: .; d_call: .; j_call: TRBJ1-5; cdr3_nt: TGTGCCAGCAGTTACTCTACCAATCAGCCCCAGCATTTT; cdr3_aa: CASSYSTNQPQHF
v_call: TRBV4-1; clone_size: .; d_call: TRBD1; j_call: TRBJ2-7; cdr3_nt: TGCGCCAGCAGCAGAACGGGACAGGGGGGCGACGAGCAGTACTTC; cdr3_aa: CASSRTGQGGDEQYF
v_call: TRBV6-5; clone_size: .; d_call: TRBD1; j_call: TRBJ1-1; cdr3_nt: TGTGCCAGCAGTTACTCGACAGGGGCCTATGAAGCTTTCTTT; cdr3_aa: CASSYSTGAYEAFF
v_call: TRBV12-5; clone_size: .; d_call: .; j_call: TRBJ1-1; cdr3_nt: TGTGCTAGTGGTTTGGTTGGCACTGAAGCTTTCTTT; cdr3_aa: CASGLVGTEAFF
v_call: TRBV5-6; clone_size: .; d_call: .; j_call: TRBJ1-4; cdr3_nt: TGTGCCAGCAGCTCGGCGATGGTAATAGAAAAACTGTTTTTT; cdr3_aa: CASSSAMVIEKLFF
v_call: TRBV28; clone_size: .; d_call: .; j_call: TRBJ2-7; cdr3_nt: TGTGCCAGCAGTTTAACGGGGAGCTCCTACGAGCAGTACTTC; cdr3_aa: CASSLTGSSYEQYF
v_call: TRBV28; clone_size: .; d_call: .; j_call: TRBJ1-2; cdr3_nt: TGTGCCAGCAGTTCATTCGGGGGCTGGGGCTATGGCTACACCTTC; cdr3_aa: CASSSFGGWGYGYTF
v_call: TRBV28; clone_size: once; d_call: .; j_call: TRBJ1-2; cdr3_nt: TGTGCCAGCAGTTCCTCCGGGACACTAAGAAGAGGTGGCTACACCTTC; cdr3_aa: CASSSSGTLRRGGYTF
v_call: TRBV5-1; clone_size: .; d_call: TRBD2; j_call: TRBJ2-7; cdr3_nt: TGCGCCAGCAGCCAGAGTCCTAGCGGTTCCAACTACGAGCAGTACTTC; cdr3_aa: CASSQSPSGSNYEQYF
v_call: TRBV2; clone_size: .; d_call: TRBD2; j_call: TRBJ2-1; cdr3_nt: TGTGCCAGCAGTGAAGCGCGGAGGACTAGCGGGAACCTCTCCTACAATGAGCAGTTCTTC; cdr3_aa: CASSEARRTSGNLSYNEQFF
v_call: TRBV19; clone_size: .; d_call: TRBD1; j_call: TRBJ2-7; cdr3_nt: TGTGCCAGCCCCTTCCCTGGGGGTGACAGGGGCTACGAGCAGTACTTC; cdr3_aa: CASPFPGGDRGYEQYF
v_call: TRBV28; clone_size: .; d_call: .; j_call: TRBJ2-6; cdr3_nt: TGTGCCAGCTCTCCGGGGGCCAACGTCCTGACTTTC; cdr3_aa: CASSPGANVLTF
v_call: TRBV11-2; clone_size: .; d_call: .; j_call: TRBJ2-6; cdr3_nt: TGTGCCAGCAGTGTAGGTGGGGCCAACGTCCTGACTTTC; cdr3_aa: CASSVGGANVLTF